Following are 28 T cell receptor beta chains from one sample sequenced in a study of OX40 agonist ivuxolimab in advanced cancers. Library method: the immunoSEQ multiplex PCR assay. Imported from immuneACCESS, the table was reduced by TCRdb to in-frame sequences with V and J called. These copies leave out some clones; in studies compared against another copy, an unresolved V gene accounts for under half, and the cause of the remainder is not known. The sample table contains about 100,000 clones; only one count was recorded for 90% of them. 0.31% of the sample lies in the top ten. The starting material was CD4+ or CD8+ T cells sorted from blood, obtained in a trial of the OX40 agonist ivuxolimab. The receptors derive from an adult with an advanced solid tumor such as melanoma, head and neck, liver or kidney cancer.

The rearrangement uses TRBV4-2 and TRBJ2-2; D not certain. The germline V gene encodes CDR1 LGHNA and CDR2 YNFKEQ. V was cut by 5 bases and J by 6 bases, with 7 bases left in between. The CDR3 has 12 amino acids. CDR3 region: CASSLDAGELFF. Written as DNA, the CDR3 is TGTGCCAGCAGCTTGGACGCCGGGGAGCTGTTTTTT.

The chain recombines TRBV9 with TRBJ1-3; D perhaps matches TRBD1 (6 bases). The germline V gene has CDR1 SGDLS and CDR2 YYNGEE. CDR3 length: 16 residues. V was clipped by 3 bases and J by 0 bases, with 13 bases between them. The CDR3 protein is CASSGLGQSSGNTIYF. CDR3 nucleotides: TGTGCCAGCAGCGGACTCGGACAGAGCTCTGGAAACACCATATATTTT.

The rearrangement links TRBV18 to TRBJ2-7; 12 positions agree with TRBD2. V shed 3 bases and J 1 base; nucleotides not matched to a gene: 1. Germline V lookup: CDR1 KGHSH, CDR2 LQKENI. This CDR3 region has 15 residues. CDR3 loop: CASSPGTSGSYEQYF. CDR3 in DNA: TGTGCCAGCTCACCTGGGACTAGCGGGTCCTACGAGCAGTACTTC.

V is TRBV11-2 and J is TRBJ2-7, with a possible D match to TRBD2 (6 bases). Trimming left V 1 base short and J 4 bases short, with 20 bases between. The germline gives CDR1 SGHAT, CDR2 FQNNGV. There are 17 residues in the CDR3. Written as DNA, the CDR3 is TGTGCCAGCAGCTTAGCTCGCGACGGGAGAGGCTCTTACGAGCAGTACTTC. The encoded protein is CASSLARDGRGSYEQYF.

The chain recombines TRBV29-1 with TRBJ1-3; tentative D call: TRBD1 (6 bases). The CDR3 runs to 15 residues. The germline V gene encodes CDR1 SQVTM and CDR2 ANQGSEA. Trimming cost V 2 bases and J 0 bases, with 11 bases left between them. This CDR3 reads CSVETTGISGNTIYF. In DNA form, the CDR3 reads TGCAGCGTTGAAACTACAGGGATCTCTGGAAACACCATATATTTT.

The CDR3 reads CASSASGTSDYNEQFF. CDR3 sequence (DNA): TGTGCCAGCAGTGCCTCCGGGACTAGCGATTACAATGAGCAGTTCTTC. The chain couples TRBV27 to TRBJ2-1; 10 bases are shared with TRBD2. V was pared by 5 bases and J by 4 bases, with 8 bases of the junction left unmatched. CDR1 is MNHEY and CDR2 is SMNVEV in the germline V gene (reference sequence). The CDR3 covers 16 residues.

The rearrangement joins TRBV5-4 to TRBJ2-5; D call uncertain. The length of the CDR3 is 13 residues. Per germline, CDR1 SGHNT and CDR2 YYREEE (reference sequence). V was pared by 0 bases and J by 10 bases, with 13 bases between. The CDR3 loop is CASSLEGGWGQYF. CDR3 coding DNA: TGTGCCAGCAGCTTGGAGGGCGGCTGGGGCCAGTACTTC.

The chain links TRBV5-6 to TRBJ2-5; no reliable D call. In germline, CDR1 is SGHDT, CDR2 YYEEEE. V was shortened by 5 bases and J by 2 bases, with 10 bases between the two germline ends. This CDR3 contains 13 residues. DNA of the CDR3: TGTGCCAGCAGGGGGTGGGGACAAGAGACCCAGTACTTC. Translated, it gives CASRGWGQETQYF.

The genes are TRBV9 and TRBJ2-1; 7 bases map to TRBD2. The CDR3 runs to 19 residues. After removal of 0 bases from V and 3 bases from J, the junction contained 15 bases not matched to a gene. Germline lookup yields CDR1 SGDLS and CDR2 YYNGEE. The DNA for the CDR3 is TGTGCCAGCAGCGTAGGGGTAGGTCTTGGACTAGGCGTCTACAATGAGCAGTTCTTC. This codes for CASSVGVGLGLGVYNEQFF.

V and J are TRBV2 and TRBJ2-1; TRBD2 agrees at 7 bases. The CDR3 is 14 residues long. Germline loops: CDR1 SNHLY, CDR2 FYNNEI. V trimming: 6 bases; J trimming: 8 bases; junction bases outside the gene matches: 10. CDR3 DNA sequence: TGTGCCAGCAGGAAAGGCGGGAGTCGGTATGAGCAGTTCTTC. As protein: CASRKGGSRYEQFF.

This CDR3 reads CASSLHLAGGFYNEQFF. The CDR3 DNA reads as TGTGCCAGCAGCTTACACCTAGCGGGAGGATTCTACAATGAGCAGTTCTTC. V is TRBV5-8 and J is TRBJ2-1; 11 bases map to TRBD2. CDR3 length: 17 amino acids. V shed 2 bases and J 3 bases; nucleotides not matched to a gene: 7. Germline-derived CDR1 and CDR2 are SGHTS and YDEGEE.

V is TRBV11-2 and J is TRBJ1-4; 9 bases map to TRBD1. Trimming cost V 5 bases and J 0 bases; bases outside gene matches: 13. Germline V gives CDR1 SGHAT, CDR2 FQNNGV. CDR3 length: 19 amino acids. CDR3 protein: CASSPEWRDRDSTNEKLFF. CDR3 nucleotide sequence: TGTGCCAGCAGCCCCGAGTGGAGGGACAGGGACTCAACTAATGAAAAACTGTTTTTT.

The V call is TRBV7-9, the J call TRBJ2-2, with 7 bases aligning to TRBD1. Germline lookup yields CDR1 SEHNR and CDR2 FQNEAQ (reference sequence). This CDR3 region has 16 residues. Trimming cost V 7 bases and J 4 bases; bases outside gene matches: 12. CDR3: CASTQAWDRPTGELFF. The DNA of the CDR3 is TGTGCCAGCACTCAGGCGTGGGACAGACCCACCGGGGAGCTGTTTTTT.

The chain uses TRBV5-1 and TRBJ2-5; D tentatively reads TRBD1 or TRBD2 (5 bases each). The DNA end favors TRBJ2-7, so the J call may be wrong. Germline V CDR1 and CDR2: SGHRS, YFSETQ. The CDR3 totals 12 residues. In DNA, the CDR3 is TGCGCCAGCAGCTTGGAGAGGGGCGAGCAGTACTTC. This translates into CASSLERGEQYF.

The rearrangement uses TRBV7-3 and TRBJ2-2; D is ambiguous. CDR3 size: 13 residues. V gave up 6 bases and J gave up 6 bases, with 11 bases separating them. Germline V gene sequence: CDR1 SGHTA, CDR2 FQGTGA. The CDR3 DNA follows: TGTGCCAGCAGTTCCGGATGGGCCGGGGAGCTGTTTTTT. Its protein product is CASSSGWAGELFF. The variable domain in full, with the rest retrieved from reference TRBV7-3 and TRBJ2-2, is GAGVSQTPSNKVTEKGKYVELRCDPISGHTALYWYRQSLGQGPEFLIYFQGTGAADDSGLPNDRFFAVRPEGSVSTLKIQRTERGDSAVYLCASSSGWAGELFFGEGSRLTVL.

CDR3 sequence (DNA): TGCGCCAGCAGCCAAGCTCGAGCGCGGAACAATGAGCAGTTCTTC. Residues: CASSQARARNNEQFF. The genes are TRBV4-1 and TRBJ2-1; no reliable D call. This CDR3 region has 15 residues. Germline CDR1 MGHRA, CDR2 YSYEKL. V lost 1 base and J lost 5, with 12 bases in between.

The table lists this clone with a count of one. V is TRBV28 and J is TRBJ2-5; D gene ambiguous. In germline, CDR1 is MDHEN, CDR2 SYDVKM. This CDR3 contains 14 residues. The V end lost 5 bases, the J end lost 5 bases, and 15 bases lay between the germline ends. DNA of the CDR3: TGTGCCAGCAGTGGACCAGGAGCGCCTGAGACCCAGTACTTC. It specifies CASSGPGAPETQYF.

This chain uses TRBV5-1 with TRBJ2-7, with TRBD2 identical over 7 bases. The V segment lost 0 bases and the J segment 7 bases; nucleotides outside the gene matches: 13. This CDR3 has 16 amino acids. Germline V gene sequence: CDR1 SGHRS, CDR2 YFSETQ. CDR3 residues: CASSLGPGSGAGEQYF. DNA for the CDR3: TGCGCCAGCAGCTTGGGTCCGGGAAGCGGGGCCGGGGAGCAGTACTTC.

The rearrangement links TRBV6-6 to TRBJ1-1; 7 positions match TRBD1. J gave up 2 bases and V 6 bases, and 6 bases lay outside the gene matches. The CDR3 consists of 14 residues. CDR1 and CDR2 (germline): MNHNY, SVGAGI (reference sequence). The CDR3 loop is CASRPGQTNTEAFF. Here the CDR3 DNA reads TGTGCCAGCAGACCGGGACAGACCAACACTGAAGCTTTCTTT.

CDR3 region: CASSYRTGGAETQYF. CDR3 sequence (DNA): TGTGCCAGCAGCTACAGGACAGGGGGCGCGGAGACCCAGTACTTC. The chain employs TRBV5-6 and TRBJ2-5, with 11 bases lining up with TRBD1. The CDR3 has 15 amino acids. The junction had 6 bases not matched to a gene; V was cut back by 3 bases and J by 5 bases. Looked up from germline, CDR1 is SGHDT and CDR2 is YYEEEE.

This clone was detected only once. DNA of the CDR3: TGTGCCAGCAGCTTTTCAGGGGCCTGGGAGACCCAGTACTTC. Residues: CASSFSGAWETQYF. V is TRBV12-1 and J is TRBJ2-5; the DNA was not compared with TRBD1, the D call given in the table. TRBV12-1 constitutes a pseudogene. CDR3 length equals 14 residues.

The genes are TRBV7-5 and TRBJ2-7; the table gives TRBD1 as D, unverified against the DNA. TRBV7-5 has pseudogene status. The length of the CDR3 is 13 residues. The CDR3 protein is CARSRTGTYEQYF. In DNA, the CDR3 is TGTGCCAGAAGCAGGACAGGAACCTACGAGCAGTACTTC.

In its sample, this clone was seen once. V and J are TRBV11-3 and TRBJ2-2; D uncertain. The CDR3 extends over 17 amino acids. Germline assignment: CDR1 SGHNT and CDR2 YENEEA. V dropped 5 bases and J dropped 4 bases, with 20 bases sitting between them. The CDR3 spells CASSQTTHSALTGELFF. CDR3 nucleotides: TGTGCCAGCAGCCAGACCACCCATTCAGCTCTCACCGGGGAGCTGTTTTTT.

The rearrangement joins TRBV2 to TRBJ2-3; TRBD2 is a possible D gene (5 bases). CDR3 length: 14 amino acids. CDR1 and CDR2 from the germline V gene are SNHLY and FYNNEI. The V end was cut by 5 bases, the J end by 1 base, with 10 bases between. The CDR3 sequence: CASSKRAGTDTQYF. The CDR3 nucleotides read TGTGCCAGCAGTAAGAGGGCGGGCACAGATACGCAGTATTTT. Combining the CDR3 with reference TRBV2 and TRBJ2-3 gives the whole variable domain EPEVTQTPSHQVTQMGQEVILRCVPISNHLYFYWYRQILGQKVEFLVSFYNNEISEKSEIFDDQFSVERPDGSNFTLKIRSTKLEDSAMYFCASSKRAGTDTQYFGPGTRLTVL.

This rearrangement joins TRBV14 to TRBJ2-4; 7 bases fit TRBD2. Per germline, CDR1 SGHDN and CDR2 FVKESK. V was clipped by 4 bases and J by 6 bases; unmatched bases: 3. CDR3 length equals 13 residues. The chain's CDR3 is CASSLGEGNIQYF. DNA for the CDR3: TGTGCCAGCAGCCTTGGGGAGGGAAACATTCAGTACTTC.

This clone was seen a single time. V and J are TRBV28 and TRBJ2-1, with D perhaps given as TRBD1 or TRBD2 (6 bases each). CDR3 size: 11 residues. V lost 6 bases and J lost 13, with 13 bases in between. Germline-derived CDR1 and CDR2 are MDHEN and SYDVKM. The CDR3 region is CASRVRGAQFF. The DNA of the CDR3 is TGTGCCAGCAGGGTTAGGGGGGCTCAGTTCTTC.

The rearrangement uses TRBV6-5 and TRBJ1-6; 8 bases are a match to TRBD1. The CDR3 is made up of 16 amino acids. V shed 4 bases and J 7 bases; nucleotides not matched to a gene: 9. Germline-derived CDR1 and CDR2 are MNHEY and SVGAGI. The CDR3 bases are TGTGCCAGCAGTTGGGTCGGACAGGGCGGGAATTCACCCCTCCACTTT. Its protein product is CASSWVGQGGNSPLHF.

Worth noting for this clone: A read error may produce the germline difference seen at one junction end. The chain couples TRBV4-1 to TRBJ2-3, with TRBD2 matching over 15 bases. The CDR3 runs to 21 residues. Germline CDR1 and CDR2: MGHRA and YSYEKL. The CDR3 DNA reads TGCGCCAGCAGCCAAGACGGTGGACTAGCGGGAGGGTCGTCCTCTACAGATACGCGGTATTTT. Its translation: CASSQDGGLAGGSSSTDTRYF.